The 8 T cell receptor beta chains given below trace back to one sample, sequenced in a study of molecular identifiers for immune sequencing clone quantification. TCRdb re-called the PCR reads with MiXCR, one entry per CDR3 protein. The sample shows roughly 100,000 distinct CDR3 sequences, about 32% of them seen only once. Sequencing used naive CD8+ T cells from blood, with Jurkat cell RNA spiked in. This sample's subset: FACS-sorted CD8+CD4-CCR7+CD45RA+ naive T cells. Receptor source: a human donor in good health. Some libraries in this study had Jurkat cell RNA spiked in.

This clonotype occurred a few times. The chain uses TRBV15 and TRBJ1-5; D ambiguous. The ends were cut back, 1 base at V and 8 bases at J, with 12 bases in the middle. Germline V gene data show CDR1 as LNHNV and CDR2 as YYDKDF (reference sequence). CDR3 length equals 14 residues. CDR3 DNA sequence: TGTGCCACCAGCAGAGTGGCGGGAATTAAGCCCCAGCATTTT. Its protein product is CATSRVAGIKPQHF.

In this sample, this clonotype turned up a few times. The chain couples TRBV21-1 to TRBJ2-2; TRBD1, the table's D call, was not compared with the DNA. TRBV21-1 represents a pseudogene. The CDR3 runs to 15 residues. The CDR3 nucleotides are TGTGCCAGTGTCAGGGGTCCTAACAACACCGGGGAGCTGTTTTTT. Encoded protein: CASVRGPNNTGELFF.

Concerning this clonotype: A much larger clone sits a single nucleotide away, making a read error possible. The rearrangement uses TRBV28 and TRBJ2-1, with 7 bases matching TRBD2. The germline V gene has CDR1 MDHEN and CDR2 SYDVKM. The CDR3 has 16 amino acids. The DNA for the CDR3 is TGTGCCAGCAGCCCCCCGGTCGCGGGAGCTATCAATGTGCAGTTCTTC. Translated, it gives CASSPPVAGAINVQFF.

This clonotype turned up a few times. The chain has TRBV12-3 or TRBV12-4 and TRBJ1-2; maybe TRBD1 (5 bases). The CDR3 runs to 14 residues. V lost 3 bases to trimming and J lost 0 bases, with 8 bases between them. The CDR3 nucleotides are TGTGCCAGCAGTTTTGGGGGGACTAACTATGGCTACACCTTC. This gives the protein CASSFGGTNYGYTF.

This clonotype was detected once. This is likely a read error, given that the CDR3 carries no conserved phenylalanine or tryptophan at its end. The chain couples TRBV7-9 to TRBJ2-2; TRBD1 might be the D (5 bases). The CDR3 is 15 amino acids. Germline CDR1 reads SEHNR; CDR2 reads FQNEAQ (reference sequence). Trimming cost V 5 bases and J 6 bases, with 16 bases left between them. CDR3 bases: TGTGCCAGCAGCGACCGACAGATTTACTCCGGGGAGCTGTTTGTT. It yields the protein CASSDRQIYSGELFV.

This clonotype was picked up many times. V is TRBV13 and J is TRBJ2-3; a weak D match, TRBD2 (5 bases). Germline CDR1 PRHDT, CDR2 FYEKMQ (reference sequence). The germline V and J ends were trimmed by 5 bases and 0 bases, with 15 bases remaining between them. The CDR3 consists of 16 residues. The chain's CDR3 is CASSPPGGDSTDTQYF. CDR3 sequence (DNA): TGTGCCAGCAGCCCTCCCGGAGGAGATAGCACAGATACGCAGTATTTT.

With regard to this clonotype: A junction boundary mismatches the germline segment, possibly from a read error. The chain employs TRBV6-5 and TRBJ1-5, with a weak D call TRBD1 (6 bases). Germline V gene lookup returns CDR1 MNHEY and CDR2 SVGAGI. This CDR3 is 16 amino acids long. The CDR3 DNA follows: TGTGCCAGCAGTTGCCTCGGCGCAGGGGCCAATCAGCCCCTGCATTTT. It specifies CASSCLGAGANQPLHF.

This clonotype was picked up a small number of times. V is TRBV27 and J is TRBJ1-2, with a possible D match to TRBD1 (5 bases). Germline V gene lookup returns CDR1 MNHEY and CDR2 SMNVEV (reference sequence). This CDR3 comprises 16 residues. The V gene lost 5 bases and the J gene lost 7 bases, with 23 bases spanning the gap. CDR3 nucleotide sequence: TGTGCCAGCAGTCCTACCCCCGGGGGGAGGAAGTCTGGCTACACCTTC. This sequence encodes CASSPTPGGRKSGYTF.